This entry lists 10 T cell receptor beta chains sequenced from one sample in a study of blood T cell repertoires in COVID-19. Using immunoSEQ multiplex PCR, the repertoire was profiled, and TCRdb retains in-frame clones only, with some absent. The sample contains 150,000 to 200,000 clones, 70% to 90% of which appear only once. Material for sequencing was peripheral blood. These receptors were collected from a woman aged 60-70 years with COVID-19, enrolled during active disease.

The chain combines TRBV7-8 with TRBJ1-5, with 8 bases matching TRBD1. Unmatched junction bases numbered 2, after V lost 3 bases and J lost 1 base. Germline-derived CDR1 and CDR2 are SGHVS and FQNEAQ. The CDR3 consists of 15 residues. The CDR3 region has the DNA TGTGCCAGCAGCTTCGGACAGGGAAGCAATCAGCCCCAGCATTTT. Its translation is CASSFGQGSNQPQHF. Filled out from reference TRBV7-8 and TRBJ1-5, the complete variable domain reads GAGVSQSPRYKVAKRGQDVALRCDPISGHVSLFWYQQALGQGPEFLTYFQNEAQLDKSGLPSDRFFAERPEGSVSTLKIQRTQQEDSAVYLCASSFGQGSNQPQHFGDGTRLSIL.

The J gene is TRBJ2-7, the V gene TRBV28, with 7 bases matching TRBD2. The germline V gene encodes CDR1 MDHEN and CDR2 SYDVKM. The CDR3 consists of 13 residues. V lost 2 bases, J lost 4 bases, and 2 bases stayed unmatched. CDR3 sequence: CASSLAGEYEQYF. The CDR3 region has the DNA TGTGCCAGCAGTTTAGCGGGAGAATACGAGCAGTACTTC.

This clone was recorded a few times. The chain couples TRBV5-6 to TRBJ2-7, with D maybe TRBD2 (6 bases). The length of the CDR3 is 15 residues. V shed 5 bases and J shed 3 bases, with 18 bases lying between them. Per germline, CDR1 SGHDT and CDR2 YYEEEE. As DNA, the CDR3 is TGTGCCAGCAGTCTCCGGGACTCTAGGTTCTACGAGCAGTACTTC. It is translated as CASSLRDSRFYEQYF.

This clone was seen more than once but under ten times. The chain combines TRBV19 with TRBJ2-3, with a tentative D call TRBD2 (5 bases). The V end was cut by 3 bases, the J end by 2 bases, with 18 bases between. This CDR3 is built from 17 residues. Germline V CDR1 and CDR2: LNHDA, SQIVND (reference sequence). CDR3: CASSMGLAGPYTDTQYF. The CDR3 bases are TGTGCCAGTAGTATGGGGTTGGCGGGCCCCTACACAGATACGCAGTATTTT. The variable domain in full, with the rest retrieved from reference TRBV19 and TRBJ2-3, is DGGITQSPKYLFRKEGQNVTLSCEQNLNHDAMYWYRQDPGQGLRLIYYSQIVNDFQKGDIAEGYSVSREKKESFPLTVTSAQKNPTAFYLCASSMGLAGPYTDTQYFGPGTRLTVL.

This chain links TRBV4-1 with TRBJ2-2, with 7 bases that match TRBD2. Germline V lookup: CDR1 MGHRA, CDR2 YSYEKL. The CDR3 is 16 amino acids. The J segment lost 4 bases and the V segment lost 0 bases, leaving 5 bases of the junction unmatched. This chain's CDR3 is CASSQEGGSSTGELFF. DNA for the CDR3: TGCGCCAGCAGCCAAGAGGGCGGGAGCTCCACCGGGGAGCTGTTTTTT.

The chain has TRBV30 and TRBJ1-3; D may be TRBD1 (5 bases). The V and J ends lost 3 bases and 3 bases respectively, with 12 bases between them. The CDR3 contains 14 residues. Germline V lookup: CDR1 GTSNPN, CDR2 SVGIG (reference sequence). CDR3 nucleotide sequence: TGTGCCTGGAGAAGGGCAGGGTTTGGAAACACCATATATTTT. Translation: CAWRRAGFGNTIYF.

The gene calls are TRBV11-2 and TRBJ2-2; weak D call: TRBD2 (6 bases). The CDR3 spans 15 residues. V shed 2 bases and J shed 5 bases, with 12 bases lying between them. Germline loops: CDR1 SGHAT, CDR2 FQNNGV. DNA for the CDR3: TGTGCCAGCAGCTTATGGACCGCGGGAACCGGGGAGCTGTTTTTT. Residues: CASSLWTAGTGELFF.

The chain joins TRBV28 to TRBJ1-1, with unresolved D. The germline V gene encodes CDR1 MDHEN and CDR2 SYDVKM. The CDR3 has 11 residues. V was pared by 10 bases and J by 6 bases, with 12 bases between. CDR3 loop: CATSIGSEAFF. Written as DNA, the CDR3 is TGTGCCACCTCAATTGGCTCTGAAGCTTTCTTT.

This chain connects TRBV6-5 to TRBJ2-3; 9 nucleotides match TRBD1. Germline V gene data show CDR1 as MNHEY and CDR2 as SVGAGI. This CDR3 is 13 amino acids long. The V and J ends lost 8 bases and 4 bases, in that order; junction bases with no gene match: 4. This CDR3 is CASQTGGSDTQYF. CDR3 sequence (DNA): TGTGCCAGCCAAACAGGGGGCTCAGATACGCAGTATTTT.

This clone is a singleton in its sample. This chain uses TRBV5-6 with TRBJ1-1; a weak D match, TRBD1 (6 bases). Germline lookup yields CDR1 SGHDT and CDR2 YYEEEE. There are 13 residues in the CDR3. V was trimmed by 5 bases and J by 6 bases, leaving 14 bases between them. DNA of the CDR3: TGTGCCAGCAGTTTTACAGGGAGAGCTGAAGCTTTCTTT. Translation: CASSFTGRAEAFF.